This TCR beta chain emerged from a study of T cell changes during pregnancy in multiple sclerosis (dated by TCRdb to between 2019 and 2020). About the full investigation: The study examined how the T cell repertoire changed over the course of pregnancy in women with multiple sclerosis.

Remarks on this clone: What this receptor recognizes is not known. The record has no base qualities; no much larger clone is one base away.

Including the terminal cysteine and phenylalanine, the CDR3 comprises 14 residues. Only CDR3 DNA is held: 42 bases, read in frame from base 1. According to the germline V gene (reference sequence), CDR1 reads GTSNPN and CDR2 reads SVGIG. V gives up 1 base and J gives up 2 bases, and the segment between their germline ends measures 9 bases. The library was built by means of the immunoSEQ multiplex PCR assay. The source is immuneACCESS, and TCRdb retained only in-frame sequences with V and J called. Part of the clones is not carried over; for the studies checked, unresolved V genes explain less than half of this, and the remainder is unexplained. The sample profile shows more than 40,000 clones; about 90% of them were found once. The ten largest clones take up under 1.5% of the sample.

The sequencing here drew on peripheral blood, taken in the first trimester of pregnancy. The receptor was derived from a female donor in good health, enrolled as a control in a pregnancy study. This chain is built from TRBV30 and TRBJ1-3; the best D guess is TRBD1, with 6 bases matching. CDR3 protein: CAWSGQAPGNTIYF. Here is the DNA: TGTGCCTGGAGTGGACAGGCCCCTGGAAACACCATATATTTT.